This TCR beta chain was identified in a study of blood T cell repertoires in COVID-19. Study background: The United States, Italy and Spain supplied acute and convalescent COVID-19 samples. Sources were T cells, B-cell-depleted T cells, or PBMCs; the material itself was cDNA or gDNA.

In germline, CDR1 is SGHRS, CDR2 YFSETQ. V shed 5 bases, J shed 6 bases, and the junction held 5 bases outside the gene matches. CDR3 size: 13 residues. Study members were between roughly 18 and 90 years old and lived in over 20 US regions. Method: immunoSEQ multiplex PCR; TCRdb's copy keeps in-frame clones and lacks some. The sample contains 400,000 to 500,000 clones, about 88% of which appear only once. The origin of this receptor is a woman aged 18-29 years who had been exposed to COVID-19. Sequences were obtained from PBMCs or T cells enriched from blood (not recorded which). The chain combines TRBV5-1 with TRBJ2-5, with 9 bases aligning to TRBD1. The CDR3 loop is CASRAGQGKTQYF. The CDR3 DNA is TGCGCCAGCAGGGCTGGACAGGGGAAGACCCAGTACTTC.